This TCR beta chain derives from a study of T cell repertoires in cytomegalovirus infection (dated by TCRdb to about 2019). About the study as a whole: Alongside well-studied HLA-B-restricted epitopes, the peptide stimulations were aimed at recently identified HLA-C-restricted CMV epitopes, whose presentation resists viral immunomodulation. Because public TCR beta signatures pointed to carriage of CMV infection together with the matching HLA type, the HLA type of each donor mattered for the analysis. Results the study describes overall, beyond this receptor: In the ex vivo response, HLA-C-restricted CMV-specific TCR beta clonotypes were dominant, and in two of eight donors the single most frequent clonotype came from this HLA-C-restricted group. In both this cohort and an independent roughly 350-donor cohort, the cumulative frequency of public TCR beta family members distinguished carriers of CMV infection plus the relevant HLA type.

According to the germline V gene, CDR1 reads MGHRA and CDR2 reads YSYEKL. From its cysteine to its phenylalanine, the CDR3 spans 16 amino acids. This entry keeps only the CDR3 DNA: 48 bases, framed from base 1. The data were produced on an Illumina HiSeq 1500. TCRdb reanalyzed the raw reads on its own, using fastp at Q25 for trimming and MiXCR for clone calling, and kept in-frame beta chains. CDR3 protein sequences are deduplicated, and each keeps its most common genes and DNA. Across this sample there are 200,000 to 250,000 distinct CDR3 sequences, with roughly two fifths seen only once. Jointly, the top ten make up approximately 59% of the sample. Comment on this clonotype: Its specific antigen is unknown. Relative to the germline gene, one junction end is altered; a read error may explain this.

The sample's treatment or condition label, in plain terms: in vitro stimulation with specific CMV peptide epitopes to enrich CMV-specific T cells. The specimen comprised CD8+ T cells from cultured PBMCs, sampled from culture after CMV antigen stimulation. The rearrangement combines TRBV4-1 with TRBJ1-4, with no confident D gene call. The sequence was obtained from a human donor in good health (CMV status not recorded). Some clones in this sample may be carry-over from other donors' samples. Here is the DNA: TGTGCCAGCAGCCAACAAGAACTCGGGGAAGAGGAAAAACTGTTTTTT. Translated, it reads CASSQQELGEEEKLFF.